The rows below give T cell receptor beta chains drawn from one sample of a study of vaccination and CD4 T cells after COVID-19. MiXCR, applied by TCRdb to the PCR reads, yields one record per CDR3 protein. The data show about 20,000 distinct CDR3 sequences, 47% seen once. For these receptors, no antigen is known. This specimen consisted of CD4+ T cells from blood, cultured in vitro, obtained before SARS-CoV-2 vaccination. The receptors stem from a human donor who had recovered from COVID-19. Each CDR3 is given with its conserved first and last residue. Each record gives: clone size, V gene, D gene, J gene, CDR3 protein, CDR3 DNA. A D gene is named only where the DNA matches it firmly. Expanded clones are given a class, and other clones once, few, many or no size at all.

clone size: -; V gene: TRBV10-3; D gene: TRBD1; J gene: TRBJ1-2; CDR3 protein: CAISDTGTGDGYTF; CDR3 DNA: TGTGCCATCAGTGATACCGGGACAGGGGACGGCTACACCTTC
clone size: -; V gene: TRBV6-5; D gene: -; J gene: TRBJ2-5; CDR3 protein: CASSYSVDRTERNQYF; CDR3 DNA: TGTGCCAGCAGTTACTCGGTTGATAGGACGGAGCGGAACCAGTACTTC
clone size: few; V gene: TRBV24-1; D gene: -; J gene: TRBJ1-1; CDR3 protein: CATSRGGEAFF; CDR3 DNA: TGTGCCACCAGTCGGGGAGGTGAAGCTTTCTTT
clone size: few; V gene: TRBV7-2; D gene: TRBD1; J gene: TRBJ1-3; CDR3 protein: CASSKDRARNTIYF; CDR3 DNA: TGTGCCAGCAGCAAGGACAGGGCGAGAAACACCATATATTTT
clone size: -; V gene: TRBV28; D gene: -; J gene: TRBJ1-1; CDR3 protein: CASFRPGNRRTEAFF; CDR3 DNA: TGTGCCAGCTTTCGTCCAGGGAATAGAAGAACTGAAGCTTTCTTT
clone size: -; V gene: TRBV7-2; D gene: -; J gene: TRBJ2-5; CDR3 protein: CASTKTVAQETQYF; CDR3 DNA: TGTGCCAGCACCAAAACGGTAGCGCAAGAGACCCAGTACTTC
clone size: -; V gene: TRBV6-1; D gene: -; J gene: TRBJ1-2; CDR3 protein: CASSGRGGNGYTF; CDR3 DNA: TGTGCCAGCAGTGGTAGGGGGGGGAACGGCTACACCTTC
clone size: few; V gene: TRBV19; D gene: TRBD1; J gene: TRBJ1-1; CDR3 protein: CASSSGTDLNTEAFF; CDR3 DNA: TGTGCCAGTAGCTCCGGGACAGACTTGAACACTGAAGCTTTCTTT
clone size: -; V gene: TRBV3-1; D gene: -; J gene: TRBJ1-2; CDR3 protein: CASSHGRNYGYTF; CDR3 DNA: TGTGCCAGCAGCCATGGACGGAACTATGGCTACACCTTC
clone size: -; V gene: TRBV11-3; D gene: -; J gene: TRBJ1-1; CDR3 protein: CASSVRGEGAFF; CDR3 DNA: TGTGCCAGCAGCGTACGGGGGGAGGGAGCTTTCTTT
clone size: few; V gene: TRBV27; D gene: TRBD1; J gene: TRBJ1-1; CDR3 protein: CASSRQGMSTEAFF; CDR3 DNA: TGTGCCAGCAGTAGACAGGGTATGAGCACTGAAGCTTTCTTT
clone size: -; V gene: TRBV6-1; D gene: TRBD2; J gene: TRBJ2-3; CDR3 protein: CASSVSGGAPDTQYF; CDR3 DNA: TGTGCCAGCAGCGTAAGCGGGGGGGCTCCAGATACGCAGTATTTT
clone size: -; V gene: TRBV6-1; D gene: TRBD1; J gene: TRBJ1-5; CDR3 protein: CASSEVPGGFSNQPQHF; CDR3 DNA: TGTGCCAGCAGTGAAGTTCCAGGGGGTTTTAGCAATCAGCCCCAGCATTTT
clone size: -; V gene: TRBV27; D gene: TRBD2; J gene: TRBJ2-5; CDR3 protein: CASSSIGLAGGRPKETQYF; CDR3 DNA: TGTGCCAGCAGTTCAATCGGACTAGCGGGAGGACGGCCAAAAGAGACCCAGTACTTC
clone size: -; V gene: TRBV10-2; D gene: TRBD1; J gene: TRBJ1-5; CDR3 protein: CASGDRGNQPQHF; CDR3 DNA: TGCGCCAGTGGGGACAGAGGTAATCAGCCCCAGCATTTT
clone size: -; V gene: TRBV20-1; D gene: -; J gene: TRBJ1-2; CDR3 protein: CSVPTGLYGYTF; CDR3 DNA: TGCAGTGTGCCAACAGGACTCTATGGCTACACCTTC
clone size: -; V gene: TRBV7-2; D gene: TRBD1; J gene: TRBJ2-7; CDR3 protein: CASSSGTGSTYEQYF; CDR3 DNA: TGTGCCAGCAGCTCCGGGACAGGGAGTACATACGAGCAGTACTTC
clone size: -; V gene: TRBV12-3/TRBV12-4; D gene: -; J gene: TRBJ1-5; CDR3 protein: CASSEQGGQLQHF; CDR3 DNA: TGTGCCAGCAGTGAGCAGGGAGGTCAGCTCCAGCATTTT
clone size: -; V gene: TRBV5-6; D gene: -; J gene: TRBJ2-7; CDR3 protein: CASSGQRFHEQYF; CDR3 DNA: TGTGCCAGCAGTGGCCAGCGGTTCCACGAGCAGTACTTC
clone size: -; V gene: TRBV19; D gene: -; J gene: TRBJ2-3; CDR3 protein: CASSTIPTDTQYF; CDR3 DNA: TGTGCCAGTAGTACTATACCCACAGATACGCAGTATTTT
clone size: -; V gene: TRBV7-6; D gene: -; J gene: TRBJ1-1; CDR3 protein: CASSSLRRGMNTEAFF; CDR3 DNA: TGTGCCAGCAGCTCGCTGAGACGGGGGATGAACACTGAAGCTTTCTTT
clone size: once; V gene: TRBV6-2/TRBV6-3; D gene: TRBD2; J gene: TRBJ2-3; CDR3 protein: CATVSGSADTQYF; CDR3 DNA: TGTGCCACCGTTAGCGGGAGTGCAGATACGCAGTATTTT
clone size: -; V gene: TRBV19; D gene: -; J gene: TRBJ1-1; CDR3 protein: CASSIRPSTEAFF; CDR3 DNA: TGTGCCAGTAGTATACGGCCAAGCACTGAAGCTTTCTTT
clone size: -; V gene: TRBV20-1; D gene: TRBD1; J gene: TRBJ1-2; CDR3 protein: CSARAGGLGYGYTF; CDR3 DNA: TGCAGTGCTAGAGCAGGGGGCCTTGGATATGGCTACACCTTC
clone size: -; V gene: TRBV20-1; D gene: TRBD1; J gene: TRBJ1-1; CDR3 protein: CSAKDRGRGITEAFF; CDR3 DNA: TGCAGTGCCAAGGACAGGGGGCGCGGGATCACTGAAGCTTTCTTT
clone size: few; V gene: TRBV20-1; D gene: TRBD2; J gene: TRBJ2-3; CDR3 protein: CSASTGTSGRRRDTQYF; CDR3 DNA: TGCAGTGCTAGCACCGGGACTAGCGGACGAAGGAGAGATACGCAGTATTTT
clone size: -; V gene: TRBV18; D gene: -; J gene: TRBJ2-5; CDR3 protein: CASSLSRAETQYF; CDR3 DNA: TGTGCCAGCTCGCTCTCGCGGGCGGAGACCCAGTACTTC
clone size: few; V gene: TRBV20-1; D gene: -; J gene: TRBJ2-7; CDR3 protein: CSALSGRQRSYEQYF; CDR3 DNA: TGCAGTGCCCTCAGCGGTCGGCAGCGCTCCTACGAGCAGTACTTC
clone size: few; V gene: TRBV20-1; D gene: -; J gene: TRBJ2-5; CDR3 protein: CSAELVSGLGEETQYF; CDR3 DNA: TGCAGTGCCGAATTAGTCAGCGGACTCGGGGAAGAGACCCAGTACTTC
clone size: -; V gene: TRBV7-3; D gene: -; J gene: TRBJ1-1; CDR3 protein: CASSPAGGKIEAFF; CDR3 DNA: TGTGCCAGCAGCCCCGCGGGGGGGAAGATTGAAGCTTTCTTT
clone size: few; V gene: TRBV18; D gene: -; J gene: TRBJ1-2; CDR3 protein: CASSPSIGTLYGYTF; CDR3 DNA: TGTGCCAGCTCACCTTCAATCGGCACCCTCTATGGCTACACCTTC
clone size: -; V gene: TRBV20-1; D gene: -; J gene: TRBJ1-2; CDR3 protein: CSARAWEAYGYTF; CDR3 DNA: TGCAGTGCTAGAGCCTGGGAAGCTTATGGCTACACCTTC
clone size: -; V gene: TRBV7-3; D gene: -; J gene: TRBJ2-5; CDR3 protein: CASSRSGAGIETQYF; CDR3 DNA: TGTGCCAGCAGCCGGAGTGGGGCGGGGATAGAGACCCAGTACTTC
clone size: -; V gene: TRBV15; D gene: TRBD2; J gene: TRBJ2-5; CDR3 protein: CATSRAPRSSLAGGETQYF; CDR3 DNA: TGTGCCACCAGCAGAGCTCCCCGGTCTTCCCTAGCGGGAGGAGAGACCCAGTACTTC
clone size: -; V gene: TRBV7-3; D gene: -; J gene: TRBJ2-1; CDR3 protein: CASSRQATTSLDEQFF; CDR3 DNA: TGTGCCAGCAGCCGGCAGGCCACTACCTCCTTGGATGAGCAGTTCTTC
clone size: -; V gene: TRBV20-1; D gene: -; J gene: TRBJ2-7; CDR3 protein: CSVNDRSASYEQYF; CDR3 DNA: TGCAGCGTCAACGACAGGAGTGCCTCCTACGAGCAGTACTTC
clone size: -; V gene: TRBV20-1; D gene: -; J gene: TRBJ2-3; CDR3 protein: CSAPTGVGPDTQYF; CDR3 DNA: TGCAGTGCTCCAACTGGTGTGGGTCCGGATACGCAGTATTTT
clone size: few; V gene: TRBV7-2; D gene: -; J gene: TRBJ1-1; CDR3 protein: CASSLEDVASSNTEAFF; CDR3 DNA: TGTGCCAGCAGCTTAGAGGATGTTGCCAGCTCGAACACTGAAGCTTTCTTT
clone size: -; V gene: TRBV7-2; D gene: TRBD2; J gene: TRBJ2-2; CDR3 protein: CASSLGLRTGELFF; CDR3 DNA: TGTGCCAGCAGCTTGGGACTAAGGACCGGGGAGCTGTTTTTT
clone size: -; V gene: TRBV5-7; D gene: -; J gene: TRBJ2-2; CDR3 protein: CASSSREGRWAGELFF; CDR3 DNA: TGTGCCAGCAGTTCAAGGGAAGGTCGTTGGGCCGGGGAGCTGTTTTTT
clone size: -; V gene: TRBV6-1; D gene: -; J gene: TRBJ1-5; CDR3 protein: CASSGTGAGNQPQHF; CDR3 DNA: TGTGCCAGCAGTGGGACTGGAGCTGGCAATCAGCCCCAGCATTTT
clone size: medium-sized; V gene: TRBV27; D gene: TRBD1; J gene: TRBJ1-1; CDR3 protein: CASRTTGAPNTEAFF; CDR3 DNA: TGTGCCAGTCGGACTACAGGGGCGCCGAACACTGAAGCTTTCTTT
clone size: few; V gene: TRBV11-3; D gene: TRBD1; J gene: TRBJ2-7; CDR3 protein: CASSSRGRYEQYF; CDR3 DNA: TGTGCCAGCAGCTCCAGGGGGCGTTACGAGCAGTACTTC
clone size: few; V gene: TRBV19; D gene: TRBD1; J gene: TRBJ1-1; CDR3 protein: CASSATGGGHTEAFF; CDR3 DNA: TGTGCCAGTAGTGCGACAGGGGGAGGCCACACTGAAGCTTTCTTT
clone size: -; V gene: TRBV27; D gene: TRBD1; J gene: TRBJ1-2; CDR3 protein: CASSNRGQIYGYTF; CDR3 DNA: TGTGCCAGCAGTAACCGGGGACAGATCTATGGCTACACCTTC
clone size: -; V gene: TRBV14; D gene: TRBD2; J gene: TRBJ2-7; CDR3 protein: CASSHLTSGGPYEQYF; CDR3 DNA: TGTGCCAGCAGCCACCTCACTAGCGGGGGGCCGTACGAGCAGTACTTC
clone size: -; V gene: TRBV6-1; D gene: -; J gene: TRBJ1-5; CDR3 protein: CASSELGRGQPQHF; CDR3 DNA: TGTGCCAGCAGTGAACTGGGACGGGGTCAGCCCCAGCATTTT
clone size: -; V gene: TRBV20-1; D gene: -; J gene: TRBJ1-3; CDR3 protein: CSARVFRDGNTIYF; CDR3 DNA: TGCAGTGCTAGAGTTTTTAGGGACGGAAACACCATATATTTT
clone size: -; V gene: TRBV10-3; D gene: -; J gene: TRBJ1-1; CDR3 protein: CAISESSGAGTEAFF; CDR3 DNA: TGTGCCATCAGTGAGTCATCAGGGGCTGGCACTGAAGCTTTCTTT
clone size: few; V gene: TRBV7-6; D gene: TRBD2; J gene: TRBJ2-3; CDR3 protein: CASSSAGAHTDTQYF; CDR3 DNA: TGTGCCAGCAGCTCAGCGGGAGCCCACACAGATACGCAGTATTTT
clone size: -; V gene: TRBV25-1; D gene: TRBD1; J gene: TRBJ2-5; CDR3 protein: CASSEYSYGQGQETQYF; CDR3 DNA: TGTGCCAGCAGTGAATATAGTTACGGACAGGGACAAGAGACCCAGTACTTC
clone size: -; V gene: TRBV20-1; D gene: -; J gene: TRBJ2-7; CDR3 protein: CSASLALEQYF; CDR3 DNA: TGCAGTGCTAGTCTAGCACTCGAGCAGTACTTC
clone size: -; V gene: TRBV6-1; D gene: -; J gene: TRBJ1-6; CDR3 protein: CASRRPGTPLHF; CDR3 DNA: TGTGCCAGCAGGCGACCGGGGACACCCCTCCACTTT
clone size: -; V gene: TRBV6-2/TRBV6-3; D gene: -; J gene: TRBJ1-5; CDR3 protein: CASRLRDRNQPQHF; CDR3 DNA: TGTGCCAGCAGACTCCGGGACCGCAATCAGCCCCAGCATTTT
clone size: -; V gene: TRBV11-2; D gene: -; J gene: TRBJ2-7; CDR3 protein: CASSLGVSSFSYEQYF; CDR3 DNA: TGTGCCAGCAGCTTAGGCGTTAGCAGCTTCTCCTACGAGCAGTACTTC
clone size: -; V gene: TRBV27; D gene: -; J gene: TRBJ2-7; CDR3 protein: CASSLVAQASYEQYF; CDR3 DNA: TGTGCCAGCAGTTTAGTGGCTCAGGCCTCCTACGAGCAGTACTTC
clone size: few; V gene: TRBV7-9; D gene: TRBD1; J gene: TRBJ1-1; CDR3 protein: CASSGTGGDLDAFF; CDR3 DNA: TGTGCCAGCAGCGGGACAGGGGGCGATTTGGACGCTTTCTTT
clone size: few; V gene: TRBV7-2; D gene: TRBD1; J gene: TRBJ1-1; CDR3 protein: CASSVDRVQTEAFF; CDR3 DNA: TGTGCCAGCAGCGTAGACAGGGTTCAAACTGAAGCTTTCTTT